Sequencing of this TCR beta chain was carried out in a study of PD-L1 blockade in urothelial cancer. Study summary: In 2014 therapy began: atezolizumab 1,200 mg intravenously every 3 weeks. Blood analysis was done at 3 weeks (second dose) and 6 weeks after treatment began.

The length of the CDR3 is 14 residues. Germline V gene sequence: CDR1 SGHTA, CDR2 FQGNSA. Trimming took 2 bases from V and 1 from J, leaving 5 bases between them. The data were produced by immunoSEQ multiplex PCR, yet TCRdb's version contains in-frame clones alone and is incomplete. Among about 84,000 clones listed, 82% were seen once. The sequence was collected from a man aged 65-85 years with urothelial cancer. This chain connects TRBV7-2 to TRBJ2-2; D unclear. The sample in question was PBMCs, obtained around atezolizumab (anti-PD-L1) treatment. This CDR3 reads CASSLTGNTGELFF. CDR3 coding DNA: TGTGCCAGCAGCTTAACCGGGAACACCGGGGAGCTGTTTTTT.